These 14 T cell receptor beta chains came from one sample sequenced in a study of blood T cell repertoires in COVID-19. Clones were sequenced by immunoSEQ multiplex PCR, and TCRdb holds only the in-frame ones, with some missing. The sample gives roughly 350,000 clones, 88% of which show up once; 4% is in the top ten. The sequenced sample was peripheral blood. The source is a woman in her forties or fifties with active or convalescent COVID-19.

The rearrangement links TRBV6-6 to TRBJ1-5, with 9 positions matching TRBD1. Germline V gives CDR1 MNHNY, CDR2 SVGAGI (reference sequence). Trimming removed 6 bases from V and 3 bases from J; junction bases left unmatched: 6. The CDR3 is 15 residues long. The CDR3 region has the DNA TGTGCCAGCAGAGCACAGGGGGCTAACAATCAGCCCCAGCATTTT. Protein sequence: CASRAQGANNQPQHF.

This sequence joins TRBV7-9 and TRBJ1-6; D perhaps matches TRBD1 (6 bases). V gave up 1 base and J gave up 9 bases, with 16 bases separating them. The CDR3 consists of 16 residues. Germline V gene sequence: CDR1 SEHNR, CDR2 FQNEAQ (reference sequence). CDR3 in amino acids: CASSLGGGEKTSPLHF. CDR3 sequence (DNA): TGTGCCAGCAGCTTAGGTGGGGGCGAAAAGACTTCACCCCTCCACTTT.

This chain joins TRBV6-6 and TRBJ1-4, with 7 bases fitting TRBD1. CDR3 length equals 13 residues. Per the germline V gene, CDR1 is MNHNY and CDR2 is SVGAGI (reference sequence). Trimming cost V 4 bases and J 7 bases; bases outside gene matches: 3. The CDR3 spells CASSSGTVEKLFF. The DNA for the CDR3 is TGTGCCAGCAGTTCCGGGACAGTTGAAAAACTGTTTTTT.

With regard to this clone: Germline is not matched at one junction end, which may reflect a read error. The CDR3 is CAGRGLGANVLTF. The CDR3 nucleotides are TGCGCCGGCAGGGGGCTCGGGGCCAACGTCCTGACTTTC. This rearrangement joins TRBV6-5 to TRBJ2-6, with 8 bases matching TRBD1. The CDR3 contains 13 residues. Germline lookup yields CDR1 MNHEY and CDR2 SVGAGI.

The rearrangement joins TRBV5-5 to TRBJ1-2; 9 bases are a match to TRBD1. The CDR3 length is 16 residues. The V segment lost 2 bases and the J segment 0 bases; nucleotides outside the gene matches: 5. The germline V gene encodes CDR1 SGHKS and CDR2 YYEKEE (reference sequence). CDR3 amino acids: CASSLAQGASNYGYTF. The CDR3 region has the DNA TGTGCCAGCAGCTTAGCACAGGGGGCCTCTAACTATGGCTACACCTTC.

This clone was recorded a few times. The V and J genes are TRBV7-9 and TRBJ1-3; 9 bases line up with TRBD1. Losses at the gene ends were 2 bases for V and 6 bases for J; bases not matched to a gene: 2. Germline CDR1 reads SEHNR; CDR2 reads FQNEAQ (reference sequence). The CDR3 consists of 14 residues. CDR3 bases: TGTGCCAGCAGCTTATGGACAGGGGTAAACACCATATATTTT. It is translated as CASSLWTGVNTIYF.

This chain connects TRBV11-2 to TRBJ1-1, with TRBD1 identical over 8 bases. The junction had 11 bases not matched to a gene; V was cut back by 5 bases and J by 0 bases. The CDR3 has 17 amino acids. Germline CDR1 SGHAT, CDR2 FQNNGV. The CDR3: CASSLGTGGTLNTEAFF. The CDR3 DNA sequence: TGTGCCAGCAGCCTAGGGACAGGTGGGACCTTGAACACTGAAGCTTTCTTT.

This chain joins TRBV18 and TRBJ1-1; no definite D call. The CDR3 covers 14 residues. The germline V gene has CDR1 KGHSH and CDR2 LQKENI. The germline V and J ends were trimmed by 2 bases and 1 base, with 8 bases remaining between them. CDR3 in amino acids: CASSPATPNTEAFF. CDR3 bases: TGTGCCAGCTCACCAGCTACCCCGAACACTGAAGCTTTCTTT. The variable domain in full, with the rest retrieved from reference TRBV18 and TRBJ1-1, is NAGVMQNPRHLVRRRGQEARLRCSPMKGHSHVYWYRQLPEEGLKFMVYLQKENIIDESGMPKERFSAEFPKEGPSILRIQQVVRGDSAAYFCASSPATPNTEAFFGQGTRLTVV.

This chain links TRBV7-9 with TRBJ2-1, with 7 bases lining up with TRBD1. The J segment lost 9 bases and the V segment lost 1 base, leaving 9 bases of the junction unmatched. CDR1 is SEHNR and CDR2 is FQNEAQ in the germline V gene (reference sequence). The CDR3 loop spans 15 amino acids. In DNA form, the CDR3 reads TGTGCCAGCAGCTTAGACGAGACAGGGAGTCGTGAGCAGTTCTTC. Translation: CASSLDETGSREQFF.

Here the CDR3 DNA reads TGTGCCAGCAGCCGGGACAGTACTAGCACAGATACGCAGTATTTT. It specifies CASSRDSTSTDTQYF. This chain uses TRBV5-6 with TRBJ2-3; 7 bases are a match to TRBD1. Trimming cost V 4 bases and J 0 bases; bases outside gene matches: 5. The CDR3 has 15 amino acids. Germline CDR1 reads SGHDT; CDR2 reads YYEEEE.

This clone was seen a handful of times. The chain uses TRBV19 and TRBJ2-3; D is possibly TRBD2 (5 bases). Trimming left V 5 bases short and J 0 bases short, with 15 bases between. In germline, CDR1 is LNHDA, CDR2 SQIVND (reference sequence). This CDR3 is 16 amino acids long. The CDR3 is CASSPTKAESTDTQYF. CDR3 bases: TGTGCCAGTAGTCCCACCAAAGCGGAAAGCACAGATACGCAGTATTTT.

This clone came up once. This chain links TRBV10-3 with TRBJ1-5; TRBD1 might be the D (5 bases). This CDR3 region has 14 residues. CDR1 and CDR2 from the germline V gene are ENHRY and SYGVKD. Trimming took off 4 bases at V and 7 bases at J, with 14 bases between the two ends. This CDR3 reads CAISVGEAGQPQHF. In DNA form, the CDR3 reads TGTGCCATCAGTGTGGGGGAAGCGGGGCAGCCCCAGCATTTT.

The chain has TRBV15 and TRBJ1-2, with 7 bases fitting TRBD1. Trimming at V came to 5 bases and at J to 2 bases, leaving 2 bases not matched to a gene. Germline values: CDR1 LNHNV, CDR2 YYDKDF (reference sequence). This CDR3 contains 13 residues. CDR3 region: CATSETGNYGYTF. The CDR3 nucleotides read TGTGCCACCAGCGAGACAGGGAACTATGGCTACACCTTC.

V usage is TRBV6-5 and J usage is TRBJ2-1; 14 bases fit TRBD2. Looked up from germline, CDR1 is MNHEY and CDR2 is SVGAGI. The CDR3 sequence is 15 residues long. J gave up 10 bases and V 10 bases, and 12 bases lay outside the gene matches. CDR3 nucleotide sequence: TGTGCCATAAATAAAGGGACTAGCGGGGGAAGGGAGCAGTTCTTC. It specifies CAINKGTSGGREQFF.